This TCR beta chain was sequenced in a study of blood T cell repertoires in COVID-19. Study-level background: The samples span acute and convalescent COVID-19 from the United States, Italy and Spain. Sources were T cells, B-cell-depleted T cells, or PBMCs; the material itself was cDNA or gDNA.

Original data processing: Reference gene primer amplification yielded estimated nucleated cell counts. Only in-frame clones appear in the TCRdb table, and some are missing; sequencing was by immunoSEQ multiplex PCR. The V and J calls and clone size come from that table; D and trimming were worked out from the DNA. The sample has 250,000 to 350,000 clones; around 81% are singletons. It was during active infection that Seattle patients were enrolled and then longitudinally followed. Sequenced: peripheral blood. The receptor was derived from a person aged 65 to 85 with COVID-19, enrolled during active disease.

The CDR3: CSVSGTGGTYEQYF. The CDR3 DNA follows: TGCAGCGTTTCGGGAACGGGGGGCACGTACGAGCAGTACTTC. The chain uses TRBV29-1 and TRBJ2-7; a weak D match, TRBD2 (7 bases). V lost 5 bases, J lost 4 bases, and 18 bases lay in between. The CDR3 consists of 14 residues. CDR1 and CDR2 from the germline V gene are SQVTM and ANQGSEA.